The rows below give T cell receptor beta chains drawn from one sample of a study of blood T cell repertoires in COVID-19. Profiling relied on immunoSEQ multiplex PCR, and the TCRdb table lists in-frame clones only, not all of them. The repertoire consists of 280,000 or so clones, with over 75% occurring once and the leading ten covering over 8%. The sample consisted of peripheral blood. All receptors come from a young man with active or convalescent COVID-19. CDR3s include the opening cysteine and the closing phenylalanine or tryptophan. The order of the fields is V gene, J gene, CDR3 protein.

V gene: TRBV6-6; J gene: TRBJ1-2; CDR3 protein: CASSYVQGAGGYTF
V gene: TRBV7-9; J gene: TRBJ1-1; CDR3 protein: CASSDGGGPNTEAFF
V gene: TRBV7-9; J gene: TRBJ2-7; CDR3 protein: CASSFAGSGLTYEQYF
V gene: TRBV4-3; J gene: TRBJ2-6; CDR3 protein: CASSQDHSSGANVLTF
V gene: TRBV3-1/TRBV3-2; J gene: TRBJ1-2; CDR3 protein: CASSQRDRSHGYTF
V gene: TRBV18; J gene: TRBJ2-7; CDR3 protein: CASSPTTGNSYEQYF
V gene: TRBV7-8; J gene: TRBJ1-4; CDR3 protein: CASSLGAGLEKLFF
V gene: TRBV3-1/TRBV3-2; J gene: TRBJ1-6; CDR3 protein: CASSQTPNSPLHF
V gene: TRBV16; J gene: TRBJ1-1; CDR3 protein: CASSQYGGSTEAFF
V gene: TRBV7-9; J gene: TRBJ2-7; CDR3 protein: CASSPRGLPYEQYF
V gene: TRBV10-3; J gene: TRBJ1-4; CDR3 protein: CAISPTTGAVNEKLFF